The present T cell receptor beta chain was sequenced within a study of regulatory dendritic cells for organ transplantation. Study-level background: Monocytes received vitamin D3 on days 0 and 4, IL-10 on day 4.

The sample holds one count of this clone. The antigen is unknown. Sorted subsets were CFSE-labeled and cultured roughly five days with allogeneic dendritic cells. Memory T cells were CD45RO+, naive were CD45RA+, sorted by FACS. Generated by immunoSEQ multiplex PCR, the TCRdb table keeps only in-frame clones and is missing some. The table has about 20,000 clones, about 85% seen once. This CDR3 has 11 residues. CDR1 and CDR2 from the germline V gene are SGHTS and YDEGEE. Sequences were obtained from naive CD4+ T cells from blood cultured with dendritic cells. Subset indicated: CD45RA+ naive T cells. This TCR came from a human donor in good health. V and J are TRBV5-8 and TRBJ2-5; D is undetermined. TRBJ2-7 matches the DNA end more closely, so the J call is doubtful. CDR3 DNA sequence: TGTGCCAGCACTCGAGCCTACGAGCAGTACTTC. Amino acid sequence: CASTRAYEQYF.